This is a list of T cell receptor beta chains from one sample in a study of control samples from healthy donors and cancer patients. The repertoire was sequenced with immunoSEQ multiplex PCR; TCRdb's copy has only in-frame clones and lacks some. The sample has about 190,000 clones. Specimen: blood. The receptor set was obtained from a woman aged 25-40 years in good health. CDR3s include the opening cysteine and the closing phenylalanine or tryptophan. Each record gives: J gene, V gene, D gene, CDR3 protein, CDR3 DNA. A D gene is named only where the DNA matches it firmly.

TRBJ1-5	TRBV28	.	CASSPPGLPTPQHF	TGTGCCAGCAGTCCACCGGGACTCCCCACGCCCCAGCATTTT
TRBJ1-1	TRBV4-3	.	CASSQGPPGTEAFF	TGCGCCAGCAGCCAGGGTCCCCCGGGGACTGAAGCTTTCTTT
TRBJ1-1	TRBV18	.	CASSPFRVLNTEAFF	TGTGCCAGCTCACCTTTCAGGGTTTTGAACACTGAAGCTTTCTTT
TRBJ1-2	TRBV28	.	CASRPPLYGYTF	TGTGCCAGCAGGCCTCCCCTCTATGGCTACACCTTC
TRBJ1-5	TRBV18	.	CASSPSHLGSGRASLDQPQHF	TGTGCCAGCTCACCATCTCATCTGGGGTCGGGCAGGGCATCTTTAGATCAGCCCCAGCATTTT
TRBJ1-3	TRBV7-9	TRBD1	CASGQGLLSGNTIYF	TGTGCCAGTGGACAGGGTTTACTCTCTGGAAACACCATATATTTT
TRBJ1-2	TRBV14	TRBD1	CASSPGTGDGYTF	TGTGCCAGCAGCCCGGGGACAGGGGATGGCTACACCTTC
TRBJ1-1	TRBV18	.	CASSPPGDTEAFF	TGTGCCAGCTCACCACCCGGGGACACTGAAGCTTTCTTT
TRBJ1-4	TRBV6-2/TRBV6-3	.	CASSSQAGYSEKLFF	TGTGCCAGCAGCAGCCAAGCGGGGTATTCGGAAAAACTGTTTTTT
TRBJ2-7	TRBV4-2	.	CASSQVDSYEQYF	TGTGCCAGCAGCCAAGTGGATTCCTACGAGCAGTACTTC
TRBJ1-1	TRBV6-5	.	CASSYLSSGAEAFF	TGTGCCAGCAGTTACCTTTCATCTGGGGCTGAAGCTTTCTTT
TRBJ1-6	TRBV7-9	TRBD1	CASSSGQGGNSPLHF	TGTGCCAGCAGCTCCGGACAGGGGGGCAATTCACCCCTCCACTTT
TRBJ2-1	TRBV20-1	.	CSARDPNEQFF	TGCAGTGCTAGAGACCCCAATGAGCAGTTCTTC
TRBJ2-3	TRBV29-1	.	CSVEGRVTDTQYF	TGCAGCGTTGAAGGCAGGGTGACAGATACGCAGTATTTT
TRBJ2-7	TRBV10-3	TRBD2	CAIGSGGSYEQYF	TGTGCCATCGGAAGCGGGGGCTCCTACGAGCAGTACTTC
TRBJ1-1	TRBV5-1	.	CASRPGKNTEAFF	TGCGCCAGCAGGCCGGGTAAGAACACTGAAGCTTTCTTT
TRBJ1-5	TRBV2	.	CASSEGRRQEQPQHF	TGTGCCAGCAGTGAGGGACGACGGCAGGAGCAGCCCCAGCATTTT
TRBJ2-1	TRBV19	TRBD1	CASSIEGQGAYNEQFF	TGTGCCAGTAGTATAGAAGGACAGGGAGCCTACAATGAGCAGTTCTTC
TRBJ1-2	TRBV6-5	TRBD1	CASSYSGQANYGYTF	TGTGCCAGCAGTTACTCCGGACAGGCGAACTATGGCTACACCTTC
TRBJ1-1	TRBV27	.	CASSFTAGMNTEAFF	TGTGCCAGCAGTTTCACAGCAGGCATGAACACTGAAGCTTTCTTT
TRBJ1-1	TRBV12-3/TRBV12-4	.	CASISRRSAEAFF	TGTGCCAGCATCTCCAGAAGAAGTGCTGAAGCTTTCTTT
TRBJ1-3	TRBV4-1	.	CASSQAPAAEGLLTGNTIYF	TGCGCCAGCAGCCAGGCCCCAGCAGCGGAGGGATTGCTGACTGGAAACACCATATATTTT
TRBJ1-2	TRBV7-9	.	CASSLAPQGSYGYTF	TGTGCCAGCAGCTTAGCCCCTCAGGGGTCCTATGGCTACACCTTC
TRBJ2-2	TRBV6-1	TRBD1	CASSELSGTGFTGELFF	TGTGCCAGCAGTGAACTCAGTGGGACAGGATTTACCGGGGAGCTGTTTTTT
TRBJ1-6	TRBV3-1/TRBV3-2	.	CASSQGTADSGSPLHF	TGTGCCAGCAGCCAGGGGACCGCGGACTCAGGGTCACCCCTCCACTTT
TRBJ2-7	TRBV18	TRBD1	CASSPGTGFLYEQYF	TGTGCCAGCTCACCAGGGACAGGGTTCCTCTACGAGCAGTACTTC
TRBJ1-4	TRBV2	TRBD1	CASSLGTANEKLFF	TGTGCCAGCAGCCTCGGGACAGCTAATGAAAAACTGTTTTTT
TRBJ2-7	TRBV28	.	CASSLKGFVDEQYF	TGTGCCAGCAGTTTAAAGGGATTTGTTGACGAGCAGTACTTC
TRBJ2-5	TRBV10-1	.	CASSDWQGRETQYF	TGCGCCAGCAGTGATTGGCAGGGACGAGAGACCCAGTACTTC
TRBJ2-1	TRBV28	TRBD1	CASNPTGTYNEQFF	TGTGCCAGCAACCCGACAGGGACCTACAATGAGCAGTTCTTC
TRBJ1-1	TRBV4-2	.	CASSQDLWVGQPRGTEAFF	TGTGCCAGCAGCCAAGACCTGTGGGTGGGGCAGCCACGGGGCACTGAAGCTTTCTTT
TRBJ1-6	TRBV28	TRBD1	CASSTGTANSPLHF	TGTGCCAGCAGTACCGGGACAGCCAATTCACCCCTCCACTTT
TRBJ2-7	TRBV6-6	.	CATNRDGREEQYF	TGTGCCACCAACCGGGACGGACGGGAAGAGCAGTACTTC
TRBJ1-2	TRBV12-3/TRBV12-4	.	CASTYRDYGYTF	TGTGCCAGCACCTACAGGGACTATGGCTACACCTTC
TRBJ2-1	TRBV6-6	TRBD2	CASSRDERGGDNEQFF	TGTGCCAGCAGTCGAGACGAGCGGGGGGGCGACAATGAGCAGTTCTTC
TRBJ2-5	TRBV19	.	CASNSPGAGQETQYF	TGTGCCAGTAACAGCCCTGGGGCAGGCCAAGAGACCCAGTACTTC
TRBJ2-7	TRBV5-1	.	CASSSLTVPTYEQYF	TGCGCCAGCAGCTCGCTGACAGTTCCCACCTACGAGCAGTACTTC
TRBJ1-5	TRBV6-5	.	CASSLDRGGNQPQHF	TGTGCCAGCAGTCTGGATCGGGGGGGAAATCAGCCCCAGCATTTT
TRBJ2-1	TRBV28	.	CASSFVGGPYNEQFF	TGTGCCAGCAGTTTTGTGGGGGGGCCCTACAATGAGCAGTTCTTC
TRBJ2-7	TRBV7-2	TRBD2	CASSGSSGGPHEQYF	TGTGCCAGCAGCGGGTCAAGCGGGGGGCCCCACGAGCAGTACTTC
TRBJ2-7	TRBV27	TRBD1	CASSFLGQGRYEQYF	TGTGCCAGCAGTTTTTTAGGACAGGGGAGATACGAGCAGTACTTC
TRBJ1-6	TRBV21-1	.	CASIQNRGDNSPLHF	TGTGCCAGCATTCAAAACAGGGGAGATAATTCACCCCTCCACTTT
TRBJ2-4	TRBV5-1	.	CASSFKGSGNIQYF	TGCGCCAGCAGCTTTAAGGGAAGCGGAAACATTCAGTACTTC
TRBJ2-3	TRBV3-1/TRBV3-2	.	CASSRADTQYF	TGTGCCAGCAGTCGGGCAGATACGCAGTATTTT
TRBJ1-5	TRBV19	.	CASSILGGSNQPQHF	TGTGCCAGTAGTATATTGGGCGGTAGCAATCAGCCCCAGCATTTT
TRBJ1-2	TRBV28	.	CASSYTSGSRDYGYTF	TGTGCCAGCAGTTATACATCAGGGAGTCGGGACTATGGCTACACCTTC
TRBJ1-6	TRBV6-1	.	CASSEGRWGNYNSPLHF	TGTGCCAGCAGTGAAGGGCGGTGGGGTAACTATAATTCACCCCTCCACTTT
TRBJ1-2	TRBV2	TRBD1	CASRLGTGGDGYGYTF	TGTGCCAGCAGGTTAGGGACAGGGGGCGATGGCTATGGCTACACCTTC
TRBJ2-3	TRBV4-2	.	CASSQDRGDTQYF	TGTGCCAGCAGCCAAGATCGCGGGGATACGCAGTATTTT
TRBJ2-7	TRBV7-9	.	CASSLSGRGYSYEQYF	TGTGCCAGCAGCTTATCGGGTCGGGGCTACTCCTACGAGCAGTACTTC
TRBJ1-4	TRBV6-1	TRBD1	CASSEAGRGRAEKLFF	TGTGCCAGCAGTGAAGCTGGCAGGGGGCGAGCTGAAAAACTGTTTTTT
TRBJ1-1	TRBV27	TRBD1	CASSSGRTGPEAFF	TGTGCCAGCAGCTCGGGACGGACAGGCCCTGAAGCTTTCTTT
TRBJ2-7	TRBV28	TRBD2	CASRERGGVSYEQYF	TGTGCCAGCAGAGAGCGGGGGGGCGTGTCCTACGAGCAGTACTTC
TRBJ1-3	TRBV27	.	CASSFRGGSGNTIYF	TGTGCCAGCAGTTTTAGGGGCGGCTCTGGAAACACCATATATTTT
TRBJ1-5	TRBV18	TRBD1	CASSYQGASNQPQHF	TGTGCCAGCTCATACCAGGGGGCAAGCAATCAGCCCCAGCATTTT